The 5 T cell receptor beta chains given below trace back to one sample, sequenced in a study of early T cells in non-severe SARS-CoV-2 infection. In TCRdb, the 5' RACE reads were re-called with MiXCR into one record per CDR3 protein. The sample holds about 99,000 distinct CDR3 sequences; approximately 17% are singletons and the top ten take roughly 1.2%. The specimen was whole blood. Receptors originate from an adult who was a healthcare worker with PCR-confirmed SARS-CoV-2 infection or an uninfected control (not recorded which).

This clonotype was counted ten times or more. V is TRBV28 and J is TRBJ2-2; a weak D match, TRBD2 (7 bases). Looked up from germline, CDR1 is MDHEN and CDR2 is SYDVKM. This CDR3 has 18 amino acids. V lost 3 bases and J lost 4, with 21 bases in between. The CDR3, as DNA: TGTGCCAGCAGTTTCCCAGGGGAGGGGGGAACGGCCACCGGGGAGCTGTTTTTT. It codes for CASSFPGEGGTATGELFF. Looking up the rest from reference TRBV28 and TRBJ2-2 gives the full variable domain: DVKVTQSSRYLVKRTGEKVFLECVQDMDHENMFWYRQDPGLGLRLIYFSYDVKMKEKGDIPEGYSVSREKKERFSLILESASTNQTSMYLCASSFPGEGGTATGELFFGEGSRLTVL.

This clonotype came up a few times. This chain joins TRBV6-6 and TRBJ1-5, with D unclear. V was cut by 2 bases and J by 2 bases, with 7 bases left in between. The CDR3 has 14 residues. Germline V gene lookup returns CDR1 MNHNY and CDR2 SVGAGI (reference sequence). The CDR3 DNA sequence: TGTGCCAGCAGTTACGGGCAGGGCAATCAGCCCCAGCATTTT. Residues: CASSYGQGNQPQHF.

Ten or more counts support this clonotype. The chain combines TRBV5-1 with TRBJ2-1; 8 bases are shared with TRBD2. CDR3 length: 11 amino acids. The V segment lost 5 bases and the J segment 12 bases; nucleotides outside the gene matches: 4. Germline CDR1 is SGHRS and CDR2 is YFSETQ. In DNA form, the CDR3 reads TGCGCCAGCAGTGTGGCGGGGGGGCAGTTCTTC. This translates into CASSVAGGQFF.

This clonotype was seen many times. The rearrangement joins TRBV24-1 to TRBJ1-2; D remains unclear. V was pared by 9 bases and J by 3 bases, with 10 bases between. The CDR3 extends over 12 amino acids. CDR1 is KGHDR and CDR2 is SFDVKD in the germline V gene. CDR3 residues: CATQNEDYGYTF. Here the CDR3 DNA reads TGTGCCACCCAGAACGAGGACTATGGCTACACCTTC.

This clonotype was seen more than once but under ten times. The chain is built from TRBV20-1 and TRBJ2-2; 9 bases fit TRBD2. Germline values: CDR1 DFQATT, CDR2 SNEGSKA (reference sequence). After removal of 2 bases from V and 9 bases from J, the junction contained 22 bases not matched to a gene. This CDR3 spans 19 amino acids. The CDR3 region is CSARTRPSGTNRLRRELFF. For the CDR3, the DNA is TGCAGTGCTAGAACCCGTCCTAGCGGGACCAATAGGCTCCGACGGGAGCTGTTTTTT.